This TCR beta chain derives from a study of identical twins. The CDR3 sequence is 15 residues long. The trim removed 5 bases at V and 1 base at J, leaving 6 bases unmatched. In germline, CDR1 is SGHAT, CDR2 FQNNGV. Study conclusions and caveats: Insertions ran lower in abundant cord blood beta clonotypes, though not in memory repertoires. Monozygotic twins shared more out-of-frame TCR alpha than recombination models predicted. Some out-of-frame alpha sequences were shared by twins, and these showed excess low generation probability.

A note on this clonotype: The target antigen is unknown.

It was template switching that added a universal primer site, and there were unique molecular identifiers on the cDNA. Each CDR3 protein is one row after TCRdb ran MiXCR on the 5' RACE reads. The sample has around 100,000 distinct CDR3 sequences; 4.5% to 6.5% are singletons. The rearrangement uses TRBV11-2 and TRBJ2-3, with 7 bases lining up with TRBD2. The sequence was collected from a woman aged 45-59 years in good health. Source material: memory T cells sorted from blood. CDR3 sequence: CASSPDRGGTDTQYF. CDR3 bases: TGTGCCAGCAGCCCCGACCGGGGGGGCACAGATACGCAGTATTTT.